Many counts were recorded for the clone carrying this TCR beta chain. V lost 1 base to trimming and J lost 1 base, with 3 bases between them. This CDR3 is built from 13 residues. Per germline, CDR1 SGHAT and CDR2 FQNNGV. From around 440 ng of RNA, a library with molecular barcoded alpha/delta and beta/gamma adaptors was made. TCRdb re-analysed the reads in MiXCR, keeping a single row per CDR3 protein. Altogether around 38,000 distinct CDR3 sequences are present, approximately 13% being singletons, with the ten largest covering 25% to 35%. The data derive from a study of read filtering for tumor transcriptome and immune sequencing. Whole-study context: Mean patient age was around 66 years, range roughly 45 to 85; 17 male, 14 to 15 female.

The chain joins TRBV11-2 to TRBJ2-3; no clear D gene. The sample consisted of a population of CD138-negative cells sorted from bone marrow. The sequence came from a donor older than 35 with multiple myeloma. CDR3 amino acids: CASSLGGTDTQYF. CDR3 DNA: TGTGCCAGCAGCTTAGGTGGCACAGATACGCAGTATTTT.